This T cell receptor (beta chain) was observed in a study of T cells in Graves' hyperthyroidism and ophthalmopathy. In the study overall: Initial diagnosis, before any treatment, was when peripheral blood was collected.

Study observations and caveats: Blood held most thyroid clonotypes expanded above 0.001 frequency.

This clonotype was recorded many times. What it binds is unknown. Enrolled ophthalmopathy patients presented with a Clinical Activity Score of at least 3, a NOSPECS grade of at least 4, and disease duration under 3 months. RNA transcripts yielded amplified TCR beta CDR3 regions. The HTBI primer set drove a first-round RT-PCR of the TCR CDR3. A single record per CDR3 protein comes from TCRdb applying MiXCR to the multiplex PCR reads. The sample carries 450,000 to 650,000 distinct CDR3 sequences, around 14% recorded once. Unmatched junction bases numbered 12, after V lost 4 bases and J lost 7 bases. The CDR3 covers 15 residues. The germline V gene has CDR1 MNHEY and CDR2 SMNVEV (reference sequence).

Sequenced input: blood. V and J are TRBV27 and TRBJ1-2; 7 bases agree with TRBD1. This sequence originates from a woman aged 18-35 years with Graves' ophthalmopathy. Here the CDR3 reads CASSSKTGWGSGYTF. The CDR3 coding sequence is TGTGCCAGCAGTTCCAAGACAGGGTGGGGCTCTGGCTACACCTTC.